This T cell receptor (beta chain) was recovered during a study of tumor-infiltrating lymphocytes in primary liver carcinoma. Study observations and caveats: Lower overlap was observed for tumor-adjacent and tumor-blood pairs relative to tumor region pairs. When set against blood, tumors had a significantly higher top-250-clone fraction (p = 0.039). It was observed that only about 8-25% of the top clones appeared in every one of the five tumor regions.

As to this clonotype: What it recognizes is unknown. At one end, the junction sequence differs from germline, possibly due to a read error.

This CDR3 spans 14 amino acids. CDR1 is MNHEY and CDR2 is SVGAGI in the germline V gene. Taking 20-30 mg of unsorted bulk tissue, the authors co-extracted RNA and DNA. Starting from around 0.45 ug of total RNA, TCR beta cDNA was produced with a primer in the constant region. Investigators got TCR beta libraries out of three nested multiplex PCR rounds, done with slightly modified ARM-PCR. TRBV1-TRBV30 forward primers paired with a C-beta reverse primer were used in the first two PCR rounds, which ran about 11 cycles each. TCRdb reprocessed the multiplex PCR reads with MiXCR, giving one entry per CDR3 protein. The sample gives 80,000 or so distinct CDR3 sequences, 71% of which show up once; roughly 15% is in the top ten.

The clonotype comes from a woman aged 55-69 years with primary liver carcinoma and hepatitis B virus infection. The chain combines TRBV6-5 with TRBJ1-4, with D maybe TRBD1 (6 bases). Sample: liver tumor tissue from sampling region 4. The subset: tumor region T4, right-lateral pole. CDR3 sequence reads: CASSWTATNEKLLF. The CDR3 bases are TGCGCCAGCAGTTGGACAGCAACTAATGAAAAACTGCTTTTT.